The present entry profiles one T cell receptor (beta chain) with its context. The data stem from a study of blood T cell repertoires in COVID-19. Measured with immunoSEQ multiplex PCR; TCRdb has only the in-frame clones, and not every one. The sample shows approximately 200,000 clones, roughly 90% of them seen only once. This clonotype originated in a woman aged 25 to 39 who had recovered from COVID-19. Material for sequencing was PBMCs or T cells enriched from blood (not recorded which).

The CDR3 protein is CSVESTENEKLFF. The CDR3 nucleotides read TGCAGCGTTGAGTCGACAGAGAATGAAAAACTGTTTTTT. The rearrangement joins TRBV29-1 to TRBJ1-4, with D possibly matching TRBD1 (5 bases). This CDR3 contains 13 residues. The germline V gene encodes CDR1 SQVTM and CDR2 ANQGSEA. With 3 bases removed from V and 5 bases from J, the gap between germline ends came to 10 bases. The full variable domain, rest sourced from reference TRBV29-1 and TRBJ1-4, is SAVISQKPSRDICQRGTSLTIQCQVDSQVTMMFWYRQQPGQSLTLIATANQGSEATYESGFVIDKFPISRPNLTFSTLTVSNMSPEDSSIYLCSVESTENEKLFFGSGTQLSVL.